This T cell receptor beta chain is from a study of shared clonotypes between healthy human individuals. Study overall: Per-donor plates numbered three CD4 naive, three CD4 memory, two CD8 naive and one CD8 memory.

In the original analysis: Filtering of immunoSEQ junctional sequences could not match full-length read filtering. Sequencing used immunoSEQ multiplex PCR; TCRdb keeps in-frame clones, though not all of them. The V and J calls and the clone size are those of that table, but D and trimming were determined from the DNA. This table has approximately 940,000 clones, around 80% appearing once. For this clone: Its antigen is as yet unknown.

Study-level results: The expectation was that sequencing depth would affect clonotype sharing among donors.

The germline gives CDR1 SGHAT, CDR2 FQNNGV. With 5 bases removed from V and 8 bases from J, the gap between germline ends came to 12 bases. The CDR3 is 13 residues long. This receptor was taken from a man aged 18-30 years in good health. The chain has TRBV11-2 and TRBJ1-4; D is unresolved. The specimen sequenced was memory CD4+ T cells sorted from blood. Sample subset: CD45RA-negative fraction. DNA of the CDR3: TGTGCCAGCAGCCGGCAAGTTATGGAAAAACTGTTTTTT. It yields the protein CASSRQVMEKLFF.